This T cell receptor beta chain was sequenced in a study of T cell repertoires in aging, cancer and after chemotherapy. Across the whole study: Healthy donor repertoires were recorded over several months to years and showed clear clonal overlap. Broader study findings: Untreated cancer patients had significantly lower blood TCR diversity than age-matched healthy donors.

TRB rearrangements spanning V, D and J were amplified using mixed TRB-A/B primers. From the multiplex PCR reads, TCRdb called clonotypes with MiXCR, one entry per CDR3 protein. Among about 8,700 distinct CDR3 sequences listed, under 65% were seen once. The template was genomic DNA from peripheral blood, not RNA. Germline-derived CDR1 and CDR2 are MNHEY and SVGAGI. V lost 2 bases to trimming and J lost 7 bases; unmatched junction nucleotides: 2. The CDR3 extends over 16 amino acids. For this clonotype: Its target is unknown.

The sample taken for sequencing was blood. The chain links TRBV6-5 to TRBJ2-1, with 16 bases lining up with TRBD2. This clonotype was sampled from a human donor in good health. CDR3 bases: TGTGCCAGCAGTTACCTGGGACTAGCGGGAGGGAATGAGCAGTTCTTC. Translated: CASSYLGLAGGNEQFF.